The following is a T cell receptor (beta chain) sequence with its context. Read coverage stops 3 residues before the CDR3 terminus; the germline J gene supplies the remainder. The data originate from a study of T cells in women clearing cervical HPV infection. Measured with immunoSEQ multiplex PCR; TCRdb has only the in-frame clones, and not every one. Reported are roughly 42,000 clones; the ten largest clones contain about 5%. The CDR3 has 12 residues. V was pared by 7 bases and J by 7 bases, with 4 bases of the junction left unmatched. In germline, CDR1 is LNHDA, CDR2 SQIVND (reference sequence). Input material: blood buffy coat. J is TRBJ1-2 and V is TRBV19; 9 positions match TRBD1. The sequence derives from a woman aged 18-70 years with a cervical HPV16 infection that either progressed to CIN3+ or cleared (not recorded which). The CDR3 here is CASNDRGIGYTF. The part of the CDR3 DNA that was read is TGTGCCAGTAATGACAGGGGGATTGGC.